The rows below give T cell receptor beta chains drawn from one sample of a study of cytomegalovirus exposure and HLA in healthy donors. Generated by immunoSEQ multiplex PCR, the TCRdb table keeps only in-frame clones and is missing some. The sample yields 85,000 to 100,000 clones, roughly 78% seen once. The sample consisted of PBMCs. The origin of the receptors is a woman in her sixties or seventies in good health and CMV-seronegative. CDR3s include the opening cysteine and the closing phenylalanine or tryptophan. The D gene is left open where the match is weak. Some rows mark clone size as missing; the rest say once, few, many or name a class of expanded clone.

D gene: -
clone size: few
V gene: TRBV7-2
J gene: TRBJ2-2
CDR3 protein: CASSFFRTENTGELFF
CDR3 DNA: TGTGCCAGCAGCTTTTTTAGGACAGAGAACACCGGGGAGCTGTTTTTT

D gene: TRBD2
clone size: -
V gene: TRBV9
J gene: TRBJ2-3
CDR3 protein: CASSAAGTSATDTQYF
CDR3 DNA: TGTGCCAGCAGCGCGGCCGGGACTAGCGCCACAGATACGCAGTATTTT

D gene: -
clone size: few
V gene: TRBV7-2
J gene: TRBJ1-5
CDR3 protein: CASSFPNQPQHF
CDR3 DNA: TGTGCCAGCAGCTTCCCAAATCAGCCCCAGCATTTT

D gene: -
clone size: -
V gene: TRBV7-9
J gene: TRBJ2-7
CDR3 protein: CASSFGQNYEQYF
CDR3 DNA: TGTGCCAGCAGCTTCGGACAGAACTACGAGCAGTACTTC

D gene: -
clone size: -
V gene: TRBV25-1
J gene: TRBJ1-2
CDR3 protein: CASSGPRGYTF
CDR3 DNA: TGTGCCAGCAGTGGTCCCAGGGGCTACACCTTC

D gene: TRBD1
clone size: few
V gene: TRBV6-1
J gene: TRBJ2-5
CDR3 protein: CASSEAAGGQETQYF
CDR3 DNA: TGTGCCAGCAGTGAAGCAGCAGGGGGACAAGAGACCCAGTACTTC

D gene: -
clone size: -
V gene: TRBV11-2
J gene: TRBJ2-5
CDR3 protein: CASSSAGVRPGGTQYF
CDR3 DNA: TGTGCCAGCAGCTCCGCCGGGGTTCGCCCAGGTGGGACCCAGTACTTC

D gene: TRBD2
clone size: -
V gene: TRBV5-1
J gene: TRBJ2-3
CDR3 protein: CASSLGVTSGRRDTQYF
CDR3 DNA: TGCGCCAGCAGCTTGGGTGTGACTAGCGGGAGGAGGGATACGCAGTATTTT

D gene: -
clone size: -
V gene: TRBV7-2
J gene: TRBJ2-4
CDR3 protein: CASSLIYVVAKNIQYF
CDR3 DNA: TGTGCCAGCAGCTTAATTTACGTAGTAGCCAAAAACATTCAGTACTTC

D gene: TRBD1
clone size: -
V gene: TRBV9
J gene: TRBJ1-3
CDR3 protein: CASSVTGQSGNTIYF
CDR3 DNA: TGTGCCAGCAGCGTAACGGGACAGTCTGGAAACACCATATATTTT

D gene: TRBD1
clone size: once
V gene: TRBV6-1
J gene: TRBJ2-1
CDR3 protein: CASGEGQGQYNEQFF
CDR3 DNA: TGTGCCAGCGGAGAGGGACAGGGGCAATACAATGAGCAGTTCTTC

D gene: TRBD1
clone size: once
V gene: TRBV19
J gene: TRBJ1-2
CDR3 protein: CASRNPGQGGMDYGYTF
CDR3 DNA: TGTGCCAGTAGAAACCCGGGACAGGGTGGAATGGACTATGGCTACACCTTC

D gene: -
clone size: -
V gene: TRBV6-5
J gene: TRBJ2-5
CDR3 protein: CASSYSIANQETQYF
CDR3 DNA: TGTGCCAGCAGTTACTCGATCGCGAACCAAGAGACCCAGTACTTC

D gene: TRBD2
clone size: -
V gene: TRBV2
J gene: TRBJ2-3
CDR3 protein: CASNRGDQGVQYF
CDR3 DNA: TGTGCCAGCAACCGGGGGGACCAGGGAGTTCAGTATTTT

D gene: TRBD1
clone size: -
V gene: TRBV7-9
J gene: TRBJ1-1
CDR3 protein: CASSRPGGLAEAFF
CDR3 DNA: TGTGCCAGCAGCCGACCAGGGGGCTTGGCTGAAGCTTTCTTT

D gene: -
clone size: -
V gene: TRBV2
J gene: TRBJ2-5
CDR3 protein: CASNDGGVRETQYF
CDR3 DNA: TGTGCCAGCAACGATGGCGGGGTACGCGAGACCCAGTACTTC

D gene: TRBD1
clone size: -
V gene: TRBV5-4
J gene: TRBJ2-5
CDR3 protein: CASSFLGTAKETQYF
CDR3 DNA: TGTGCCAGCAGCTTCTTAGGGACAGCTAAAGAGACCCAGTACTTC

D gene: -
clone size: -
V gene: TRBV4-1
J gene: TRBJ2-3
CDR3 protein: CASSQLGASTDTQYF
CDR3 DNA: TGCGCCAGCAGCCAACTAGGGGCTAGCACAGATACGCAGTATTTT

D gene: TRBD2
clone size: -
V gene: TRBV30
J gene: TRBJ2-7
CDR3 protein: CAWTPRTSSYEQYF
CDR3 DNA: TGTGCCTGGACTCCGCGGACTAGCTCCTACGAGCAGTACTTC

D gene: -
clone size: -
V gene: TRBV29-1
J gene: TRBJ2-1
CDR3 protein: CSVVTGLNLRNEQFF
CDR3 DNA: TGCAGCGTTGTTACAGGGTTAAATCTTCGCAATGAGCAGTTCTTC

D gene: -
clone size: once
V gene: TRBV28
J gene: TRBJ2-7
CDR3 protein: CASSTRRTSPYEQYF
CDR3 DNA: TGTGCCAGCAGTACCCGGAGGACTTCTCCCTACGAGCAGTACTTC

D gene: -
clone size: -
V gene: TRBV25-1
J gene: TRBJ1-4
CDR3 protein: CASSDRQGNEKLFF
CDR3 DNA: TGTGCCAGCAGTGACCGGCAGGGGAACGAAAAACTGTTTTTT